This TCR beta chain was recovered during a study of cytomegalovirus exposure and HLA in healthy donors. PCR used 60 Vbeta primers and 13 Jbeta primers. The protocol was immunoSEQ multiplex PCR, while the TCRdb copy is restricted to in-frame clones and leaves out a portion. This sample has around 99,000 clones; about 76% occur once, and the top ten carry 2.2%. This clone was seen just once. CDR3 length: 14 residues. In germline, CDR1 is WSHSY, CDR2 SAAADI. V shed 7 bases and J shed 11 bases, with 23 bases lying between them. The receptor was derived from a young woman in good health and CMV-seronegative. Sequences were obtained from PBMCs. This chain links TRBV10-2 with TRBJ2-5; TRBD2 might be the D (7 bases). CDR3 residues: CASKRLGGPGEQYF. Here the CDR3 DNA reads TGCGCCAGCAAACGTCTCGGGGGGCCAGGGGAGCAGTACTTC.